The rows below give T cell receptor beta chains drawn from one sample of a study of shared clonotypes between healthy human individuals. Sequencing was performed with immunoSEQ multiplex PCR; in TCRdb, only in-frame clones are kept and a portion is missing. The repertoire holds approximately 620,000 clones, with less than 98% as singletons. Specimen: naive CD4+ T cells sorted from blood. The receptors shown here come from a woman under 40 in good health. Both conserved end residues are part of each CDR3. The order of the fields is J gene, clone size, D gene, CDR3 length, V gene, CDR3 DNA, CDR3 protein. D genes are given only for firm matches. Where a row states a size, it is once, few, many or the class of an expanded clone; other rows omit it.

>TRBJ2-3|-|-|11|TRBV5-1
TGCGCCAGCAGCTTGGGAGATACGCAGTATTTT
CASSLGDTQYF
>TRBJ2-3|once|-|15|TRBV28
TGTGCCAGCAGTAGTGAGACAGCTAGCACAGATACGCAGTATTTT
CASSSETASTDTQYF
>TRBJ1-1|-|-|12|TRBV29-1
TGCAGCGCCTCCCCTGAACAACGGGAAGCTTTCTTT
CSASPEQREAFF
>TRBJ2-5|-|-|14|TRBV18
TGTGCCAGCTCACCACCGGTGGGTTCAGAGACCCAGTACTTC
CASSPPVGSETQYF
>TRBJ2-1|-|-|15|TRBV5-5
TGTGCCAGCAGCTTGGAAGGGATATCCTACAATGAGCAGTTCTTC
CASSLEGISYNEQFF
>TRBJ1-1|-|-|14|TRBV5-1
TGCGCCAGCAGCTTGTTTTTTGAAGGGGCTGAAGCTTTCTTT
CASSLFFEGAEAFF
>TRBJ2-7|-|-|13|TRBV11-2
TGTGCCAGCCACAACCGCAGGTCCTACGAGCAGTACTTC
CASHNRRSYEQYF
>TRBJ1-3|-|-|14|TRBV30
TGTGCCTGGAGTGTTGGTGGCTCTGGAAACACCATATATTTT
CAWSVGGSGNTIYF
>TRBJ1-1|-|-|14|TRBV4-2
TGTGCCAGCAGCCTACAGACAATGAACACTGAAGCTTTCTTT
CASSLQTMNTEAFF
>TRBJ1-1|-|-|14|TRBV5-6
TGTGCCAGCAGCTTCTTGGATAGGAACACTGAAGCTTTCTTT
CASSFLDRNTEAFF
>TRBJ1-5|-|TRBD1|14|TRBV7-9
TGTGCCAGCAGTACCGGGACAGGGCATCAGCCCCAGCATTTT
CASSTGTGHQPQHF